These 6 T cell receptor beta chains originate from one sample sequenced in a study of T cell repertoires in cytomegalovirus infection. MiXCR, applied by TCRdb to the reads, yields one record per CDR3 protein. The table has 750,000 to 950,000 distinct CDR3 sequences, roughly 28% seen once. Their antigen targets remain unknown. Sequenced here: cultured CD8+ T cells from PBMCs, sampled from culture after CMV antigen stimulation. Every receptor here comes from a human donor in good health (CMV status not recorded). Some clones in this sample may be carry-over from other donors' samples.

The V and J genes are TRBV5-1 and TRBJ2-3, with D hard to call. Trimming shortened V by 0 bases and J by 2 bases, and 10 bases separated the two germline ends. Germline CDR1 SGHRS, CDR2 YFSETQ. This CDR3 has 15 residues. The CDR3 loop reads CASSLAETDTDTQYF. CDR3 nucleotide sequence: TGCGCCAGCAGCTTGGCGGAAACAGACACAGATACGCAGTATTTT.

This clonotype turned up a few times. The chain couples TRBV7-9 to TRBJ2-2, with TRBD2 identical over 10 bases. The CDR3 is 17 residues long. V lost 7 bases and J lost 2; bases outside the gene matches: 10. Germline V gene data show CDR1 as SEHNR and CDR2 as FQNEAQ (reference sequence). CDR3 sequence reads: CASKGWLAGVNTGELFF. The CDR3 nucleotides read TGTGCCAGCAAAGGTTGGCTAGCGGGGGTAAACACCGGGGAGCTGTTTTTT.

In this sample, this clonotype turned up a few times. This rearrangement joins TRBV7-8 to TRBJ2-1; D perhaps matches TRBD1 (5 bases). Germline CDR1 reads SGHVS; CDR2 reads FQNEAQ. V lost 1 base and J lost 5, with 9 bases in between. The CDR3 loop spans 14 amino acids. This chain's CDR3 is CASSLGGRHNEQFF. The CDR3 DNA follows: TGTGCCAGCAGCTTAGGGGGCAGACACAATGAGCAGTTCTTC.

This clonotype was counted ten times or more. This chain uses TRBV7-9 with TRBJ1-2; TRBD1 matches at 9 bases. J gave up 5 bases and V 0 bases, and 1 base lay outside the gene matches. Germline assignment: CDR1 SEHNR and CDR2 FQNEAQ (reference sequence). The CDR3 runs 14 residues. The CDR3 protein is CASSLAGQGYGYTF. DNA for the CDR3: TGTGCCAGCAGCTTAGCGGGACAGGGTTATGGCTACACCTTC.

This clonotype occurred once. The chain combines TRBV29-1 with TRBJ1-1, with D unresolved. The germline V and J ends were trimmed by 7 bases and 3 bases, with 21 bases remaining between them. This CDR3 region has 15 residues. Germline V gene data show CDR1 as SQVTM and CDR2 as ANQGSEA. This CDR3 reads CSADLRRGLDTEAFF. The DNA for the CDR3 is TGCAGCGCTGATCTCCGGCGGGGATTAGACACTGAAGCTTTCTTT. Together with reference TRBV29-1 and TRBJ1-1, the CDR3 gives the full variable domain: SAVISQKPSRDICQRGTSLTIQCQVDSQVTMMFWYRQQPGQSLTLIATANQGSEATYESGFVIDKFPISRPNLTFSTLTVSNMSPEDSSIYLCSADLRRGLDTEAFFGQGTRLTVV.

The chain has TRBV4-2 and TRBJ2-5; D remains ambiguous. Germline V gene sequence: CDR1 LGHNA, CDR2 YNFKEQ. V was cut by 1 base and J by 0 bases, with 9 bases left in between. The CDR3 runs to 15 residues. The CDR3, as DNA: TGTGCCAGCAGCCAAGCCGACGGAAACCAAGAGACCCAGTACTTC. Translated: CASSQADGNQETQYF.